This paragraph reports one TCR beta chain. Its antigen is as yet unknown. This CDR3 has 12 residues. Between the trimmed V and J ends, which lost 0 bases and 3 bases, there was a span of 4 bases. Germline-derived CDR1 and CDR2 are SGHTS and YDEGEE. The protocol was immunoSEQ multiplex PCR, while the TCRdb copy is restricted to in-frame clones and leaves out a portion. The top ten hold 6.1% of the sample, which has more than 55,000 clones, around 85% seen once. This sample stems from a study of OX40 agonist ivuxolimab in advanced cancers. About the study: Males comprised about 78% of the group, whose mean age was approximately 61 years (range about 23 to 80). Overall study findings and caveats: With doses of 0.1 to 3.0 mg/kg, CD4+ and CD8+ blood T cells had undergone clonal expansion by week 6. Fewer expanded clones were found on average in CD4+ than in CD8+ T cells. With doses of 0.1-3.0 mg/kg, partial responders showed among the lowest clonal expansion.

The sample here was CD4+ or CD8+ T cells sorted from blood, taken in a trial of the OX40 agonist ivuxolimab. The chain employs TRBV5-8 and TRBJ2-7, with unresolved D. The receptor's source is an adult with an advanced solid tumor such as melanoma, head and neck, liver or kidney cancer. The CDR3 nucleotides are TGTGCCAGCAGCTTGGGAATCTACGAGCAGTACTTC. Translation gives CASSLGIYEQYF.